The entry that follows covers one TCR beta chain sequence. What it recognizes is unknown. This entry is derived from a study of T cell responses to AZD1222 COVID-19 vaccine. The study's findings and limits: Repertoires in all cases were sampled only once the peak T cell response had passed.

Germline values: CDR1 SGDLS, CDR2 YYNGEE. V dropped 2 bases and J dropped 4; count of bases not matched to a gene: 6. The length of the CDR3 is 15 residues. Some clones are missing from TCRdb's copy, which holds only in-frame ones; the method was immunoSEQ multiplex PCR. This sample has approximately 140,000 clones, with roughly nine tenths found just once. This specimen consisted of peripheral blood, obtained 28 days after the second AZD1222 dose. The TCR comes from an adult who received the AZD1222 COVID-19 vaccine. The chain recombines TRBV9 with TRBJ1-2; 9 bases are a match to TRBD1. In DNA form, the CDR3 reads TGTGCCAGCAGCGTCCTGGACAGGGGCGGCTATGGCTACACCTTC. Its protein product is CASSVLDRGGYGYTF.